These 3 T cell receptor beta chains originate from one sample sequenced in a study of blood T cell repertoires in COVID-19. The assay was immunoSEQ multiplex PCR, and TCRdb's table has in-frame clones only and misses some. The sample gives approximately 360,000 clones, approximately 89% of which show up once; approximately 1.9% is in the top ten. The material sequenced was PBMCs or T cells enriched from blood (not recorded which). The receptors originated from a middle-aged man in a cohort exposed to, infected with or recovered from COVID-19 (not recorded which).

The chain carries TRBV11-2 and TRBJ2-7; 7 nucleotides line up with TRBD1. Germline-derived CDR1 and CDR2 are SGHAT and FQNNGV. With 4 bases clipped from V and 2 bases from J, the junction kept 8 bases outside the gene matches. The CDR3 is made up of 15 amino acids. The CDR3 here is CASSWTGTAPYEQYF. The DNA for the CDR3 is TGTGCCAGCAGCTGGACCGGGACAGCCCCCTACGAGCAGTACTTC.

V and J are TRBV7-8 and TRBJ2-2; TRBD1 is a possible D gene (6 bases). Germline V lookup: CDR1 SGHVS, CDR2 FQNEAQ. The V end was cut by 3 bases, the J end by 5 bases, with 19 bases between. This CDR3 contains 17 residues. The CDR3 sequence is CASSLTGQGIETGELFF. CDR3 DNA: TGTGCCAGCAGCTTGACGGGTCAGGGGATAGAAACCGGGGAGCTGTTTTTT.

On this clone itself: This sample includes further DNA sequences coding for the same CDR3. The CDR3 protein is CASSLGAGSGELFF. For the CDR3, the DNA is TGTGCCAGCAGCTTAGGGGCGGGGTCCGGGGAGCTGTTTTTT. The chain employs TRBV11-2 and TRBJ2-2; tentative D call: TRBD2 (6 bases). The germline V gene has CDR1 SGHAT and CDR2 FQNNGV. V lost 1 base and J lost 6, with 9 bases in between. CDR3 length: 14 amino acids.